A selection of T cell receptor beta chains follows, all from one sample in a study of CXCR3-negative and CXCR3-positive naive CD8 T cells. From the 5' RACE reads, TCRdb lists one entry per CDR3 protein and no DNA. The sample has some 56,000 distinct CDR3 sequences. Material: memory CD8+ T cells from blood. The receptor set was obtained from a human donor in good health. Some clones in this sample may be carry-over from other donors' samples. The CDR3 runs from the conserved cysteine through the conserved F or W. Fields, in order: CDR3 length, J gene, V gene, CDR3 protein.

CDR3 length: 13; J gene: TRBJ1-1; V gene: TRBV20-1; CDR3 protein: CSADNRENTEAFF
CDR3 length: 13; J gene: TRBJ2-5; V gene: TRBV29-1; CDR3 protein: CSAAAGAGETQYF
CDR3 length: 14; J gene: TRBJ2-7; V gene: TRBV20-1; CDR3 protein: CSARDLGTDYEQYF
CDR3 length: 11; J gene: TRBJ1-1; V gene: TRBV29-1; CDR3 protein: CSVEEGPPPFF
CDR3 length: 17; J gene: TRBJ2-2; V gene: TRBV4-3; CDR3 protein: CASSPTRTGANTGELFF
CDR3 length: 14; J gene: TRBJ2-5; V gene: TRBV5-8; CDR3 protein: CASSSRDGVETQYF
CDR3 length: 13; J gene: TRBJ2-1; V gene: TRBV29-1; CDR3 protein: CSYWDSSYNEQFF
CDR3 length: 12; J gene: TRBJ2-4; V gene: TRBV6-5; CDR3 protein: CASKESGDIQYF
CDR3 length: 16; J gene: TRBJ1-2; V gene: TRBV28; CDR3 protein: CASSLGPPHANYGYTF
CDR3 length: 17; J gene: TRBJ2-2; V gene: TRBV11-2; CDR3 protein: CASSLEGSPSNTGELFF
CDR3 length: 16; J gene: TRBJ2-1; V gene: TRBV6-2/TRBV6-3; CDR3 protein: CASSTLQGPSYNEQFF
CDR3 length: 17; J gene: TRBJ1-1; V gene: TRBV20-1; CDR3 protein: CSARVEDLIKVNTEAFF
CDR3 length: 15; J gene: TRBJ2-1; V gene: TRBV6-5; CDR3 protein: CASNDGTSGGGEQFF
CDR3 length: 15; J gene: TRBJ2-3; V gene: TRBV6-5; CDR3 protein: CASSYGDRTTDTQYF
CDR3 length: 13; J gene: TRBJ2-7; V gene: TRBV20-1; CDR3 protein: CSAQGLGAYEQYF
CDR3 length: 13; J gene: TRBJ2-7; V gene: TRBV7-7; CDR3 protein: CASSRDSTYEQYF
CDR3 length: 14; J gene: TRBJ1-1; V gene: TRBV12-3/TRBV12-4; CDR3 protein: CASKRHDRNTEAFF
CDR3 length: 15; J gene: TRBJ1-5; V gene: TRBV6-2/TRBV6-3; CDR3 protein: CASIPGEWSNQPQHF
CDR3 length: 15; J gene: TRBJ1-5; V gene: TRBV6-1; CDR3 protein: CASSGDRGSNQPQHF
CDR3 length: 15; J gene: TRBJ2-1; V gene: TRBV6-1; CDR3 protein: CASPRTSGGANEQFF
CDR3 length: 14; J gene: TRBJ2-1; V gene: TRBV29-1; CDR3 protein: CSVPPGQSNNEQFF